These T cell receptor beta chains were read from a single sample in a study of blood T cell dynamics during melanoma immunotherapy. Data came from immunoSEQ multiplex PCR; TCRdb stores just in-frame clones and leaves some out. The sample lists around 20,000 clones, roughly 90% occurring once. The starting material was blood, obtained from a patient treated with checkpoint blockade. These receptors were collected from a human donor with melanoma. Each CDR3 is given with its conserved first and last residue. A D gene is named only where the DNA matches it firmly.

v_gene	j_gene	d_gene	CDR3nt	CDR3aa
TRBV9	TRBJ2-2	TRBD1	TGTGCCAGCGGACGGGGACAGGGGACCACCGGGGAGCTGTTTTTT	CASGRGQGTTGELFF
TRBV5-6	TRBJ1-2	-	TGTGCCAGCAGCTTGGGACCCGGGACACCTTTCGGGGACTATGGCTACACCTTC	CASSLGPGTPFGDYGYTF
TRBV6-1	TRBJ2-5	-	TGTGCCAGCAGTTTGACGCTTCAAGAGACCCAGTACTTC	CASSLTLQETQYF
TRBV21-1	TRBJ1-2	-	TGTGCCAGCAGCCAAGGGGGTAATGGCTACACCTTC	CASSQGGNGYTF
TRBV6-5	TRBJ1-6	-	TGTGCCAGCAGGCAGGGGCGCCTGGGTTCACCCCTCCACTTT	CASRQGRLGSPLHF
TRBV25-1	TRBJ2-1	-	TGTGCCAGCAGTCCTTGGGGACACCCATACAATGAGCAGTTCTTC	CASSPWGHPYNEQFF
TRBV9	TRBJ1-3	-	TGTGCCAGCAGCGTTTACCCGGACACCGGGTCTGGAAACACCATATATTTT	CASSVYPDTGSGNTIYF
TRBV7-2	TRBJ2-7	TRBD1	TGTGCCAGCAGCTCAGTACCCCAGGGGGCGAAGGAGCAGTACTTC	CASSSVPQGAKEQYF
TRBV5-4	TRBJ2-7	TRBD1	TGTGCCAGCAGCGAGGACAGGGTTGGAGAGCAGTACTTC	CASSEDRVGEQYF
TRBV30	TRBJ2-2	-	TGTGCCTGGAGATCCTCCCGCTGGGGGTTGGCCGGGGAGCTGTTTTTT	CAWRSSRWGLAGELFF
TRBV9	TRBJ2-7	-	TGTGCCAGCAGCCCCCGGAGGGGTAGCTCCTACGAGCAGTACTTC	CASSPRRGSSYEQYF
TRBV7-9	TRBJ2-1	-	TGTGCCAGCAGCCAAGGTCTTAGGGCCGTCAATGAGCAGTTCTTC	CASSQGLRAVNEQFF